This TCR beta chain was recorded in a study of blood T cell repertoires in COVID-19. The wider study: Spain, Italy and the United States supplied samples that represented acute and convalescent COVID-19. The analysed material was cDNA or gDNA that came from T cells, B-cell-depleted T cells, or PBMCs.

The data were produced by immunoSEQ multiplex PCR, yet TCRdb's version contains in-frame clones alone and is incomplete. The table lists 75,000 to 90,000 clones, roughly 83% of them singletons, with about an eighth in the top ten. V was pared by 5 bases and J by 5 bases, with 16 bases between. This CDR3 spans 15 amino acids. Germline CDR1 reads LNHNV; CDR2 reads YYDKDF (reference sequence). V usage is TRBV15 and J usage is TRBJ1-5; D is possibly TRBD1 (5 bases). The source is a human donor in a cohort sampled during active COVID-19. The specimen was peripheral blood. For the CDR3, the DNA is TGTGCCACCAGCCGAATTAGCAGGGCTTATCAGCCCCAGCATTTT. Residues: CATSRISRAYQPQHF.